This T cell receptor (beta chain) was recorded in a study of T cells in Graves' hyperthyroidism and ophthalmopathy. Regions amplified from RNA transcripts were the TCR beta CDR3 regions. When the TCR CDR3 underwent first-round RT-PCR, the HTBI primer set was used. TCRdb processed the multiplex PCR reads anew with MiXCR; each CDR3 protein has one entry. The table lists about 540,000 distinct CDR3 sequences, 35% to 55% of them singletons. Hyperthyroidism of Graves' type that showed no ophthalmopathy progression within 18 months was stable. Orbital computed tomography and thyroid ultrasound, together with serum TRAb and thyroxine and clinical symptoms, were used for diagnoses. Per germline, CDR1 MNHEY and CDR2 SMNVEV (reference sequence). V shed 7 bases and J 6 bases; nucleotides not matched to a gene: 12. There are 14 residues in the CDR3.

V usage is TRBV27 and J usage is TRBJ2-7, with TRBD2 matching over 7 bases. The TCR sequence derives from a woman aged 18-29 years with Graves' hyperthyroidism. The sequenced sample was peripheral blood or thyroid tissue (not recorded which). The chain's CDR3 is CASKASGDSLEQYF. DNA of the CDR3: TGTGCCAGCAAGGCTAGCGGAGACTCTCTCGAGCAGTACTTC.